This T cell receptor (beta chain) appears in the sequencing data of a study of OX40 agonist ivuxolimab in advanced cancers. Study summary: All patients had ivuxolimab intravenously every 2 weeks at 0.01 to 10 mg/kg.

Trimming stripped 3 bases from V and 1 base from J, with 9 bases between. Germline assignment: CDR1 MDHEN and CDR2 SYDVKM. This CDR3 has 14 amino acids. Study conclusions and caveats: People who partly responded at 0.1-3.0 mg/kg had some of the least clonal expansion seen.

On this clone: Its antigen is still unknown.

Using immunoSEQ multiplex PCR, the repertoire was profiled, and TCRdb retains in-frame clones only, with some absent. The sample consists of 95,000 to 150,000 clones, 90% to 95% of them appearing once. The sequenced sample was CD4+ or CD8+ T cells sorted from blood, obtained in a trial of the OX40 agonist ivuxolimab. This chain joins TRBV28 and TRBJ1-1, with D tentatively TRBD1 (5 bases). The source is an adult with an advanced solid tumor such as melanoma, head and neck, liver or kidney cancer. CDR3 coding DNA: TGTGCCAGCAGTTTGCGTCAGGGGAACACTGAAGCTTTCTTT. It specifies CASSLRQGNTEAFF. The complete variable domain, with remaining parts taken from reference TRBV28 and TRBJ1-1, reads DVKVTQSSRYLVKRTGEKVFLECVQDMDHENMFWYRQDPGLGLRLIYFSYDVKMKEKGDIPEGYSVSREKKERFSLILESASTNQTSMYLCASSLRQGNTEAFFGQGTRLTVV.